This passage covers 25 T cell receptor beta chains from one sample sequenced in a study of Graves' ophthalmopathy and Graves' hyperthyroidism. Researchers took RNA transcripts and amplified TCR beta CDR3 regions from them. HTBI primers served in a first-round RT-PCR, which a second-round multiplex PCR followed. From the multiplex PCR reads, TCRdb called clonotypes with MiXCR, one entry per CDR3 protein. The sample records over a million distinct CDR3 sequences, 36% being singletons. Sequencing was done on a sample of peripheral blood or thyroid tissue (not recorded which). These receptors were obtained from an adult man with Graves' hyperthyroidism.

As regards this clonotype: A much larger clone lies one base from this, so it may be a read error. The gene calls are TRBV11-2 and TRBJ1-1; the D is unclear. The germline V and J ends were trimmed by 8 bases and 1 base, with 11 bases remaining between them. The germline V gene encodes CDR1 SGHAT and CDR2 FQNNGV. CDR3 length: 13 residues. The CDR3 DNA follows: TGTGCCAGCGGCCCAACAACGAACACTGAAGCTTTCTTT. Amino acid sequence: CASGPTTNTEAFF.

The CDR3 reads CASSLVGILGYGYTF. The CDR3 DNA reads TGTGCCAGCAGCTTGGTCGGCATACTGGGCTATGGCTACACCTTC. The chain links TRBV5-6 to TRBJ1-2; the D is unclear. The CDR3 has 15 amino acids. Germline CDR1 and CDR2: SGHDT and YYEEEE. Trimming removed 0 bases from V and 4 bases from J, with 13 bases in between.

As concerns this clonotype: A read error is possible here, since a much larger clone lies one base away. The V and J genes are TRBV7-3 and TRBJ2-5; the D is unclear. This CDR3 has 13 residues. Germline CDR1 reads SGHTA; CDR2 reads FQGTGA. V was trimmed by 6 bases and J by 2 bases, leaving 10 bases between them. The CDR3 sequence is CASSYQDQETQYF. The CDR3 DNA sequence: TGTGCCAGCAGTTACCAGGATCAAGAGACCCAGTACTTC.

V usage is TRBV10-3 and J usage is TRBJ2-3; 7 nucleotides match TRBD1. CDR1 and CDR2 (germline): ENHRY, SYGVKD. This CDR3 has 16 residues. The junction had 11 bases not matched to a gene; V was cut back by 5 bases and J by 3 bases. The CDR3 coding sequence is TGTGCCATCAGTCAACAGGGGAAAGTCAGAACAGATACGCAGTATTTT. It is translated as CAISQQGKVRTDTQYF.

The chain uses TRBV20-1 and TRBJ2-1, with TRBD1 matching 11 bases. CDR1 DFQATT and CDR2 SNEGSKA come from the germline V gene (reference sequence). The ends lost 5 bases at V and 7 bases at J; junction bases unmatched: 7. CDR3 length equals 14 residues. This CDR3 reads CSALVWDRGNEQFF. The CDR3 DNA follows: TGCAGTGCTCTAGTCTGGGACAGGGGGAATGAGCAGTTCTTC.

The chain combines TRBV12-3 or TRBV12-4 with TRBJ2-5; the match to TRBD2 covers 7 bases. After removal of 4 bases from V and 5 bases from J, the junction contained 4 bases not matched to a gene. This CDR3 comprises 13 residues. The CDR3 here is CASSWEGRETQYF. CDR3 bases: TGTGCCAGCAGTTGGGAGGGTCGGGAGACCCAGTACTTC.

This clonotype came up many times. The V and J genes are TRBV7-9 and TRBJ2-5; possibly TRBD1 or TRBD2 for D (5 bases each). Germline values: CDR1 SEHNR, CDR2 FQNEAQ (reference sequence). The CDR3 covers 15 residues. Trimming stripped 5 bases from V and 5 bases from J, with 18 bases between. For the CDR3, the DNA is TGTGCCAGCAGCGCGCCCGGGGCCTCCGCGGAGACCCAGTACTTC. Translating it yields CASSAPGASAETQYF.

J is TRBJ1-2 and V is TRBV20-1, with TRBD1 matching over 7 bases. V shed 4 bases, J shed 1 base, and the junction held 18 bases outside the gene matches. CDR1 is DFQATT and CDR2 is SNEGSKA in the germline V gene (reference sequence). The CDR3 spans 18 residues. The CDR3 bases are TGCAGTGCTACCAGACCAACAAGGACAGGATTTGTTAACTATGGCTACACCTTC. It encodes CSATRPTRTGFVNYGYTF.

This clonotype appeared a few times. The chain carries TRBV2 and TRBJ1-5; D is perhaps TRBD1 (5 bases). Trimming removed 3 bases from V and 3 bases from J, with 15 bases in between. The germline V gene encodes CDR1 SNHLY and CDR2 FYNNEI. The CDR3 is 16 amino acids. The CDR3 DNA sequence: TGTGCCAGCAGTGACCGACGCCGGGGCTACAATCAGCCCCAGCATTTT. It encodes CASSDRRRGYNQPQHF. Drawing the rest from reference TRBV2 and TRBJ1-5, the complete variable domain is EPEVTQTPSHQVTQMGQEVILRCVPISNHLYFYWYRQILGQKVEFLVSFYNNEISEKSEIFDDQFSVERPDGSNFTLKIRSTKLEDSAMYFCASSDRRRGYNQPQHFGDGTRLSIL.

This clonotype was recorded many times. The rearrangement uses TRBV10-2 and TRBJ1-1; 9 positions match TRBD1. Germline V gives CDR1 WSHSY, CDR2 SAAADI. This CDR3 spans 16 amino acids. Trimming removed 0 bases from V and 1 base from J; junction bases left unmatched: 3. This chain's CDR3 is CASSESQGARNTEAFF. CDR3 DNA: TGCGCCAGCAGTGAGTCACAGGGGGCGCGGAACACTGAAGCTTTCTTT.

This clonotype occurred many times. The CDR3 coding sequence is TGTGCCAGTGCCGGGGGGCATGAAAAACTGTTTTTT. It yields the protein CASAGGHEKLFF. The V gene is TRBV19, the J gene TRBJ1-4, with a tentative D call TRBD1 (6 bases). The CDR3 has 12 residues. Trimming stripped 8 bases from V and 6 bases from J, with 10 bases between. The germline gives CDR1 LNHDA, CDR2 SQIVND (reference sequence).

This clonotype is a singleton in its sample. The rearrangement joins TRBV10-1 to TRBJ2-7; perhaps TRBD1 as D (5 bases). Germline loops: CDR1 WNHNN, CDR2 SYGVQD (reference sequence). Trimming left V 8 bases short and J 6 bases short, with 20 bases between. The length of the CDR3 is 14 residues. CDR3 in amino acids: CASAASRVGREQYF. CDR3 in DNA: TGCGCCAGCGCTGCCAGCAGGGTAGGGCGCGAGCAGTACTTC.

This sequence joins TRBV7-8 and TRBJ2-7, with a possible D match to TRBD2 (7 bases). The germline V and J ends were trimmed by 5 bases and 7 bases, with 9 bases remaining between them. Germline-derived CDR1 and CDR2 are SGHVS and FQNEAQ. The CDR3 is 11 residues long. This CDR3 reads CASSRGAEQYF. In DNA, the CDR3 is TGTGCCAGCAGCCGGGGGGCTGAGCAGTACTTC. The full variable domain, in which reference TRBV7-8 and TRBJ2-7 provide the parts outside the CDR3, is GAGVSQSPRYKVAKRGQDVALRCDPISGHVSLFWYQQALGQGPEFLTYFQNEAQLDKSGLPSDRFFAERPEGSVSTLKIQRTQQEDSAVYLCASSRGAEQYFGPGTRLTVT.

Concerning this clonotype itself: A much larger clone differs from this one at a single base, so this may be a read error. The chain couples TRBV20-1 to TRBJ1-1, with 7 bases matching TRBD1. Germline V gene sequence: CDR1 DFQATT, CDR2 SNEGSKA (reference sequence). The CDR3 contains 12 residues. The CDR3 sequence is CSALRQGTETFF. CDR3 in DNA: TGCAGTGCTCTACGACAGGGTACTGAAACTTTCTTT.

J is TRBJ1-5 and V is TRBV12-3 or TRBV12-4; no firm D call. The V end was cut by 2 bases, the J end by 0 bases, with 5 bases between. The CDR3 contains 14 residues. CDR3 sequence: CASSLLYSNQPQHF. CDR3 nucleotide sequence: TGTGCCAGCAGTTTATTATATAGCAATCAGCCCCAGCATTTT.

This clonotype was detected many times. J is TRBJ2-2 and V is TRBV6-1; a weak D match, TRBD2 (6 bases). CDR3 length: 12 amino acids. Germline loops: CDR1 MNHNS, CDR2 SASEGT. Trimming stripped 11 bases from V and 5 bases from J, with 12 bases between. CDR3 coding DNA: TGTGCCTTGGATCGGGGGACCGGGGAGCTGTTTTTT. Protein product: CALDRGTGELFF.

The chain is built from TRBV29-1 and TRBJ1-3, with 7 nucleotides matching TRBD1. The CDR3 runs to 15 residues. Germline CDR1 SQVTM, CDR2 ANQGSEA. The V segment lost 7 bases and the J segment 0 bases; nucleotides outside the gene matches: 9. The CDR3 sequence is CSARGGTSSGNTIYF. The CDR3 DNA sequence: TGCAGCGCACGAGGGGGCACGAGCTCTGGAAACACCATATATTTT.

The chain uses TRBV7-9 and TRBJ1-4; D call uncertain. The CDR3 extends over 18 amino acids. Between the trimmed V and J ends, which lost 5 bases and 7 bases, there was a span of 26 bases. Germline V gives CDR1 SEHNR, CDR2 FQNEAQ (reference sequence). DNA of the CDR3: TGTGCCAGCAGCCCCATAGACGCCAAACCCCTCCGGGTTGAAAAACTGTTTTTT. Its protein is CASSPIDAKPLRVEKLFF.

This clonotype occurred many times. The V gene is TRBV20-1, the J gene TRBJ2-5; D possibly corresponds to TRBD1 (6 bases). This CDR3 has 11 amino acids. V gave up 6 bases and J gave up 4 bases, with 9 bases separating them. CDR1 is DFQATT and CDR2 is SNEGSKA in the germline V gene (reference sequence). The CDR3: CSATGLETQYF. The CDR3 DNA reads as TGCAGTGCCACAGGGTTAGAGACCCAGTACTTC.

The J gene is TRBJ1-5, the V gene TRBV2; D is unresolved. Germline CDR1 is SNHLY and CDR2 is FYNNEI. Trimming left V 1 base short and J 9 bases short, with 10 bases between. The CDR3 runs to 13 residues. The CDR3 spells CASSEEFGLPQHF. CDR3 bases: TGTGCCAGCAGTGAAGAGTTCGGGTTGCCCCAGCATTTT.

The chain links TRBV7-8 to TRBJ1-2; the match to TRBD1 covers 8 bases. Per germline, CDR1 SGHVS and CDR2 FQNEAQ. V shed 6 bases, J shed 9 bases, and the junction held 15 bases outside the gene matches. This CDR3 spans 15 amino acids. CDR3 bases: TGTGCCAGCAGGCTCGGGCAGGGGGCAGGGCCCAGCTACACCTTC. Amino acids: CASRLGQGAGPSYTF. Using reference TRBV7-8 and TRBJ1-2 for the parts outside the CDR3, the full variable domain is GAGVSQSPRYKVAKRGQDVALRCDPISGHVSLFWYQQALGQGPEFLTYFQNEAQLDKSGLPSDRFFAERPEGSVSTLKIQRTQQEDSAVYLCASRLGQGAGPSYTFGSGTRLTVV.

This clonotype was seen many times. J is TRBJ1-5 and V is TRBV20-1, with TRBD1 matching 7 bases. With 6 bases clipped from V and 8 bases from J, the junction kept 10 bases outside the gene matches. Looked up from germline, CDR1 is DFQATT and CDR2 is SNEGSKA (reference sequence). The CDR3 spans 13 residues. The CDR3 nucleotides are TGCAGTGCCGCCCTCGACAGGGTTGAGCCCCAGCATTTT. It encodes CSAALDRVEPQHF.

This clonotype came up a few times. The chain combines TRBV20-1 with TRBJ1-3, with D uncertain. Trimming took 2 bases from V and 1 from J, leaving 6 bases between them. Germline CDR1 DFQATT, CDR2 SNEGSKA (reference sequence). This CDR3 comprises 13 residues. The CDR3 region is CSARRSSGNTIYF. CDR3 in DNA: TGCAGTGCTAGAAGATCTTCTGGAAACACCATATATTTT.

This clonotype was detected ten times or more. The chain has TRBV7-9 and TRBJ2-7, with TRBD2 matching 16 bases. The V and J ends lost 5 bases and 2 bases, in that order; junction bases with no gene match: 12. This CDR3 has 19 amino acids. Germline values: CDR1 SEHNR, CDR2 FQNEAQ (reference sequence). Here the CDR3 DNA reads TGTGCCAGCAGCCCATCCCCGGGACTAGCGGGAGGGGTGGCCTACGAGCAGTACTTC. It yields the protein CASSPSPGLAGGVAYEQYF. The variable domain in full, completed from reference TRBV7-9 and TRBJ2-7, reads DTGVSQNPRHKITKRGQNVTFRCDPISEHNRLYWYRQTLGQGPEFLTYFQNEAQLEKSRLLSDRFSAERPKGSFSTLEIQRTEQGDSAMYLCASSPSPGLAGGVAYEQYFGPGTRLTVT.

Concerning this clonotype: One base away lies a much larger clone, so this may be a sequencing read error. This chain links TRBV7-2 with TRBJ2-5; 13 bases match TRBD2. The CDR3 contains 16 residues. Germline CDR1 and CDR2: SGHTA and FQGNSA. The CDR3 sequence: CASSQELAGGQGTQYF. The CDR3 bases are TGTGCCAGCAGCCAAGAACTAGCGGGAGGGCAAGGGACCCAGTACTTC.